This TCR beta chain was sequenced during a study of response to subunit inactivated influenza vaccine. TCRdb redid the calling of the RT-PCR reads with MiXCR, one entry per CDR3 protein. The table lists approximately 530,000 distinct CDR3 sequences, approximately 7.7% of them singletons. The CDR3 contains 13 residues. The ends were cut back, 5 bases at V and 4 bases at J, with 11 bases in the middle. Looked up from germline, CDR1 is SGHVS and CDR2 is FNYEAQ. The chain carries TRBV7-6 and TRBJ1-2, with a tentative D call TRBD1 (5 bases). The sample in question was PBMCs from blood, obtained roughly 24 months after vaccination. The origin of this receptor is a man between 50 and 70 years old who received an inactivated influenza vaccine. The CDR3 protein is CASSPAGVYGYTF. As DNA, the CDR3 is TGTGCCAGCAGCCCCGCGGGGGTCTATGGCTACACCTTC.